This TCR beta chain came from a study of human T cells and chemical hapten exposure. For the study at large: Readings were taken at 6 days from patch tests that had applied 0.01% DPC to the upper back. Broader study findings: Healthy people's immune response may differ from that of the donors, who had alopecia.

TCRdb recomputed calls from the RACE reads with MiXCR, one row per CDR3 protein. This table has roughly 100,000 distinct CDR3 sequences, nearly 35% appearing once. Documented time point: patch test 3, about 24 weeks after DPC sensitization. The treatment: therapeutic diphenylcyclopropenone sensitization with weekly scalp DPC. Suited to DPC and affected by alopecia, the donors ranged from 18 to 70 years old. The authors' total RNA extraction used unfractionated whole blood. This clonotype appeared a few times. Its antigen remains unknown. The receptor was derived from a man between 35 and 55 years old with alopecia areata. Some clones in this sample may be carry-over from other donors' samples. This specimen consisted of whole blood, obtained in connection with sensitization to the hapten diphenylcyclopropenone (DPC).

The CDR3 loop reads CASSSRINEQFF. The CDR3 DNA reads as TGTGCCAGCAGCAGTAGAATCAATGAGCAGTTCTTC. V gene TRBV7-6 combines with J gene TRBJ2-1, with unresolved D. CDR3 size: 12 residues. Germline-derived CDR1 and CDR2 are SGHVS and FNYEAQ. V was cut by 5 bases and J by 6 bases, with 8 bases left in between.